This T cell receptor beta chain came from a study of T cell clonality in common variable immunodeficiency. Whole-study findings and limits: CVID subjects shared fewer TCRbeta clones than healthy controls did. T cell subpopulation sequencing would be needed to explain CVID clonality.

Each donor provided roughly 5 to 8 ml of heparinized whole blood. The V end lost 5 bases, the J end lost 3 bases, and 3 bases lay between the germline ends. CDR3 length: 11 amino acids. The germline V gene encodes CDR1 SEHNR and CDR2 FQNEAQ (reference sequence). This clone was counted ten times or more. Its antigen is still unknown. The read terminates 3 residues before the CDR3 end, so the remaining end is supplied by the germline J gene. Profiling relied on immunoSEQ multiplex PCR, and the TCRdb table lists in-frame clones only, not all of them. Observed in the sample are about 66,000 clones, none of them singletons.

The genes are TRBV7-9 and TRBJ2-3; D is unclear. Sequencing was done on a sample of peripheral blood mononuclear cells. The receptor's source is a person aged 18-70 years in good health. The CDR3 is CASSQTDTQYF. Partial CDR3 DNA: TGTGCCAGCAGCCAAACAGATACG.